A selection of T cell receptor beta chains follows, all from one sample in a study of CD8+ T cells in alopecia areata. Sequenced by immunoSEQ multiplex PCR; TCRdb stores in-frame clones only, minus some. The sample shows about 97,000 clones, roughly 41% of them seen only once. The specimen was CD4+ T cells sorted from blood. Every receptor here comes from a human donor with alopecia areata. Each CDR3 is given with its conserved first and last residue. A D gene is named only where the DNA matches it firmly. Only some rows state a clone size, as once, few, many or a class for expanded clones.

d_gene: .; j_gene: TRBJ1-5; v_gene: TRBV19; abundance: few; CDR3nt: TGTGCCAGTAGTATAGCCGTCGAGCCGGGTCAGCCCCAGCATTTT; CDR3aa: CASSIAVEPGQPQHF
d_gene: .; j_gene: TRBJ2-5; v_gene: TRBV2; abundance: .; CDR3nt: TGTGCCAGCACCCAACAGGGAAACCAAGAGACCCAGTACTTC; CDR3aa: CASTQQGNQETQYF
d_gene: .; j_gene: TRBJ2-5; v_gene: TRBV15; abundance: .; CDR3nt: TGTGCCACCAGCAGCCCCAGGTTCCGTGAGACCCAGTACTTC; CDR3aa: CATSSPRFRETQYF
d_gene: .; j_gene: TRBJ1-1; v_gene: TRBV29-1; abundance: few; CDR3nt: TGCAGCGCAGCTGACGGGAACACTGAAGCTTTCTTT; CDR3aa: CSAADGNTEAFF
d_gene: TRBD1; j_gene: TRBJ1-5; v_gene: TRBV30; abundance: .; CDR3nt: TGTGCCTGGTCCGGACAGGGCTATCAGCCCCAGCATTTT; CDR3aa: CAWSGQGYQPQHF
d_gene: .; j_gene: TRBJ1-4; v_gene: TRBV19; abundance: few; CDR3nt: TGTGCCAGTAGTATCGGAGGGCCGCAGCTTTTT; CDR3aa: CASSIGGPQLF
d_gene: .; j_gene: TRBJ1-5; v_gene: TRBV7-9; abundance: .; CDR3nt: TGTGCCAGCAGCTTAGAATCTGGTCAGCCCCAGCATTTT; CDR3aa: CASSLESGQPQHF
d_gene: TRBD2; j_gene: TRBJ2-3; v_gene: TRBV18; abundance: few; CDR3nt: TGTGCCAGCTCACCACTGGTGACTAGCGGGTCCGCAGATACGCAGTATTTT; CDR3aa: CASSPLVTSGSADTQYF
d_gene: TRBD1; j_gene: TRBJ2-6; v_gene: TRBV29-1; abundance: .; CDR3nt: TGCAGCGTTGGGGCAGGGGGCACCGGGGCCAACGTCCTGACTTTC; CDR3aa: CSVGAGGTGANVLTF
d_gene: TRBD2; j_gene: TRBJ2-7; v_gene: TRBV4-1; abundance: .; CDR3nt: TGCGCCAGCAGCCAAGGCTATCCGGGGGGCTACGAGCAGTACTTC; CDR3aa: CASSQGYPGGYEQYF
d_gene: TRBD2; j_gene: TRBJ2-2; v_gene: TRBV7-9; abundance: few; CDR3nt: TGTGCCAGCAGCTCCGGTCAGCGGGGATCCCGCTGGAACACCGGGGAGCTGTTTTTT; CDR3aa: CASSSGQRGSRWNTGELFF
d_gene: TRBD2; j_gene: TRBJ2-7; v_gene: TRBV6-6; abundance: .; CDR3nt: TGTGCCAGCAGCCGACTAGCGGGGGAATACGAGCAGTACTTC; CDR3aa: CASSRLAGEYEQYF
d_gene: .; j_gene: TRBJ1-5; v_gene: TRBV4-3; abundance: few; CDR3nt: TGCGCCAGCAGCCAGGACCTAGGGTCTCGCAATCAGCCCCAGCATTTT; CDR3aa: CASSQDLGSRNQPQHF
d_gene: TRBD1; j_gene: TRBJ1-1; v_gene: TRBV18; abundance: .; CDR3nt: TGTGCCAGCTCACCGGACAGGACCACTGAAGCTTTCTTT; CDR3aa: CASSPDRTTEAFF
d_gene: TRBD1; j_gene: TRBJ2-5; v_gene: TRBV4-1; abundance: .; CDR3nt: TGCGCCAGCAGTCGCAGGGGGCGGTCAGAGACCCAGTACTTC; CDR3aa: CASSRRGRSETQYF
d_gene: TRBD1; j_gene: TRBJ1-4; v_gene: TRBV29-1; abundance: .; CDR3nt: TGCAGCGGCCGACAGGGAGGGTCTGAAAAACTGTTTTTT; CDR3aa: CSGRQGGSEKLFF
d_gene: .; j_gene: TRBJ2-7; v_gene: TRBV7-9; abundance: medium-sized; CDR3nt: TGTGCCAGCAGCTTAGCGGGAGTTGGTCACGAGCAGTACTTC; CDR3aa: CASSLAGVGHEQYF
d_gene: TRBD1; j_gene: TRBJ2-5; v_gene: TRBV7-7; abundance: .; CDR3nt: TGTGCCAGCAGCTTAGGTGGGACAGAACAAGAGACCCAGTACTTC; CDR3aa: CASSLGGTEQETQYF
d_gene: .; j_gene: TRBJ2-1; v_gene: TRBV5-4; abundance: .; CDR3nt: TGTGCCAGCAGCTTGGTCATCATGGATGAGCAGTTCTTC; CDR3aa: CASSLVIMDEQFF
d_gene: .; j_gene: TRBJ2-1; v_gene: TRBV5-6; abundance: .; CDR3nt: TGTGCCAGCAGCCCAGGTGGGACCTGGGGCTACAATGAGCAGTTCTTC; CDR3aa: CASSPGGTWGYNEQFF
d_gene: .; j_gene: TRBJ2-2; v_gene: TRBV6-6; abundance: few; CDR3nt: TGTGCCAGCATGACAGGTGGTTTTAGCGGGGAGCTGTTTTTT; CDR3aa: CASMTGGFSGELFF
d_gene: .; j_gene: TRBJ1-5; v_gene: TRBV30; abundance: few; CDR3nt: TGTGCCTGGAGGGGGGCAGGGGGCAATCAGCCCCAGCATTTT; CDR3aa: CAWRGAGGNQPQHF
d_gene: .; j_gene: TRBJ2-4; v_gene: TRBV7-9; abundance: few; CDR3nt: TGTGCCAGCAGCTCTAATCCGACCGGAAACATTCAGTACTTC; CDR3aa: CASSSNPTGNIQYF
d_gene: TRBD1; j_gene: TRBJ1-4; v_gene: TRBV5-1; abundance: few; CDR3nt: TGCGCCAGCAGCTCAGGACAGGGCCATGAAAAACTGTTTTTT; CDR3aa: CASSSGQGHEKLFF
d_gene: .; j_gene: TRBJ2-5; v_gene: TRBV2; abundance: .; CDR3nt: TGTGCCAGCAGTGGCAGGGCCGAAAAAGAGACCCAGTACTTC; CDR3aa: CASSGRAEKETQYF
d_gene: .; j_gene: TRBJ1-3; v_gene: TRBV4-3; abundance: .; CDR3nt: TGCGCCAGCAGCGCAGGGGCTGGAAACACCATATATTTT; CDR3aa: CASSAGAGNTIYF
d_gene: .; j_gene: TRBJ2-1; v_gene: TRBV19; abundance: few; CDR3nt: TGTGCCAGTAGTCCCCGTTCGACTAGCAATGAGCAGTTCTTC; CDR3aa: CASSPRSTSNEQFF
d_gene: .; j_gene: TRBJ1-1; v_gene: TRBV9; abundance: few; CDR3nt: TGTGCCAGCAGCGTAGAGGGGAACACTGAAGCTTTCTTT; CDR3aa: CASSVEGNTEAFF
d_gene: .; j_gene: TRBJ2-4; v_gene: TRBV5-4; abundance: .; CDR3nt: TGTGCCAGCAGGATAAAAGGGGAAAACATTCAGTACTTC; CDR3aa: CASRIKGENIQYF
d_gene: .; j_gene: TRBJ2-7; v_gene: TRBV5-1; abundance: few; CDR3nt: TGCGCCAGCAGCTCAAACGCCCACTCGGGCGAGCAGTACTTC; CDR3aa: CASSSNAHSGEQYF
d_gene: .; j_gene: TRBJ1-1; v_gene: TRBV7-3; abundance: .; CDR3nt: TGTGCCAGCAGCGCAGACGGGAACACTGAAGCTTTCTTT; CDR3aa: CASSADGNTEAFF
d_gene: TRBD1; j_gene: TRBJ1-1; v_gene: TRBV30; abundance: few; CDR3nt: TGTGCCTGGAGGGACCGACAGGGTTCCACTGAAGCTTTCTTT; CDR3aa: CAWRDRQGSTEAFF
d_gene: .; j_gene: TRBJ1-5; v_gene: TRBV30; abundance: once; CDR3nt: TGTGCCTGGAGTGACAAAACAGTAGAAGATCAGCCCCAGCATTTT; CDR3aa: CAWSDKTVEDQPQHF
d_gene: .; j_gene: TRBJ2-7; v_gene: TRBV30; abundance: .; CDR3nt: TGTGCCTGGAGTGTGGGCAGTAGCTCCTACGAGCAGTACTTC; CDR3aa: CAWSVGSSSYEQYF
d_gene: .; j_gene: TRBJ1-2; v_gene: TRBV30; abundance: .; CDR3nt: TGTGCCTGGGGGCCGGGGGGCTACACCTTC; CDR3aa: CAWGPGGYTF
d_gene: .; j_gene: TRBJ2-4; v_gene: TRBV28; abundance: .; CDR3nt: TGTGCCAGCACCACCCCCCTGGGGGGAGGCAAAAACATTCAGTACTTC; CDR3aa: CASTTPLGGGKNIQYF
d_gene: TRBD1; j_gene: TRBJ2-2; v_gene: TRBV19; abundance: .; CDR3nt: TGTGCCAGTAGCGACAGGGTTAACACCGGGGAGCTGTTTTTT; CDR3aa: CASSDRVNTGELFF
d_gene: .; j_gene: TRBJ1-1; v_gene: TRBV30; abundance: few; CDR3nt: TGTGCCTGGAGTGCCCACGGGGGGACTAACACTGAAGCTTTCTTT; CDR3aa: CAWSAHGGTNTEAFF
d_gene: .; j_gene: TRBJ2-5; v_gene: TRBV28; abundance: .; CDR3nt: TGTGCCAGCAGTTTAACAGGGAGAAGGGAGACCCAGTACTTC; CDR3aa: CASSLTGRRETQYF
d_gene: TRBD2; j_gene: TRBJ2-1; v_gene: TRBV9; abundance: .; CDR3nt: TGTGCCAGCAGCGTATCAGCGGGGGATTACAATGAGCAGTTCTTC; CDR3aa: CASSVSAGDYNEQFF
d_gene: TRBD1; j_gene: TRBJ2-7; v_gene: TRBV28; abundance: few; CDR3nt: TGTGCCAGCACTCTACAGGGGTCCTCCTACGAGCAGTACTTC; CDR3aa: CASTLQGSSYEQYF
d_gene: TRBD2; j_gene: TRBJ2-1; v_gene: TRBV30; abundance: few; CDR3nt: TGTGCCTGGAGTTCCACTAGCGGAAGAACCTACAATGAGCAGTTCTTC; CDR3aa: CAWSSTSGRTYNEQFF
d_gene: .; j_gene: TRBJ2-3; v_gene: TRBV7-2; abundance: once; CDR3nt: TGTGCCAGCAGCTTAGCAAGCCGGGACTCAGATACGCAGTATTTT; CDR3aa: CASSLASRDSDTQYF
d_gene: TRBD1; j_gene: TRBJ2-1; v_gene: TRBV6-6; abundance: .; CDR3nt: TGTGCCAGCAGTCGACAGGGGCGGTACAATGAGCAGTTCTTC; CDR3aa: CASSRQGRYNEQFF
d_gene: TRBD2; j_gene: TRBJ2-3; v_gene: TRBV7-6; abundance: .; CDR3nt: TGTGCCAGCAGCAACAGTATAGCGGGAGGGCCCTATACGCAGTATTTT; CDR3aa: CASSNSIAGGPYTQYF
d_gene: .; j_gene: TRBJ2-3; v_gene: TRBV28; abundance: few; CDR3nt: TGTGCCAGCAGTTTATTTGCCAGCGGAACAGATACGCAGTATTTT; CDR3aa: CASSLFASGTDTQYF